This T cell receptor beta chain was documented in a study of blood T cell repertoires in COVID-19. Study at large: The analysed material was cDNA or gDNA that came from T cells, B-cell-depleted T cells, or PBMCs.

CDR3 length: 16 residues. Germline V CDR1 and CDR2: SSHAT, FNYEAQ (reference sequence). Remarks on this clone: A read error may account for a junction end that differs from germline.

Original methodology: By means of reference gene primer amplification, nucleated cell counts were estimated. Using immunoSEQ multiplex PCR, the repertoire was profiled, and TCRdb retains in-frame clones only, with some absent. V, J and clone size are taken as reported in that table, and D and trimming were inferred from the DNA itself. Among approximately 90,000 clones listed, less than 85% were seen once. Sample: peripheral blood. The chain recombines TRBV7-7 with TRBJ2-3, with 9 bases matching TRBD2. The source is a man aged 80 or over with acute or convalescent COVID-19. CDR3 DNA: TGTGCTAGCAGCTTAGGCCCAGCGGGAGGTCGTAATACGCAGTATTTT. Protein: CASSLGPAGGRNTQYF.